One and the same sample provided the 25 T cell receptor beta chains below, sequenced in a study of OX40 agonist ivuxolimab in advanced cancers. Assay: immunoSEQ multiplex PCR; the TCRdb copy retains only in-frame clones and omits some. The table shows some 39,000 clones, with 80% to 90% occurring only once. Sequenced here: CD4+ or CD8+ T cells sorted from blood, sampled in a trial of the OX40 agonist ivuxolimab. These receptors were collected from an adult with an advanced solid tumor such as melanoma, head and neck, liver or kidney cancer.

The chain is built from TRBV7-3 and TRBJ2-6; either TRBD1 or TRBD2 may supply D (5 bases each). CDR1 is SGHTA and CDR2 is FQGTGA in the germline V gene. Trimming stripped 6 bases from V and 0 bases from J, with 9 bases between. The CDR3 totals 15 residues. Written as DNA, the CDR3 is TGTGCCAGCAGTTGGGGGAGCTCTGGGGCCAACGTCCTGACTTTC. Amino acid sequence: CASSWGSSGANVLTF.

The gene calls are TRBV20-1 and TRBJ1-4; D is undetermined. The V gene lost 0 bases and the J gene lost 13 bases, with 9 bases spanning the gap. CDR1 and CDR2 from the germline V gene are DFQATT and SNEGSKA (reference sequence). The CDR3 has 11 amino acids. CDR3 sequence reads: CSARDGFGLFF. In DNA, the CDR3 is TGCAGTGCTAGAGATGGGTTTGGACTGTTTTTT.

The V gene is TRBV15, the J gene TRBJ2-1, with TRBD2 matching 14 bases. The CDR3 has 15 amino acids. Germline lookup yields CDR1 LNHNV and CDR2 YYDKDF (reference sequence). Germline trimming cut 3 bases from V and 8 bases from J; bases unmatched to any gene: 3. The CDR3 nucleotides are TGTGCCACCAGCAGTGGACTAGCGGGAGGCGATGAGCAGTTCTTC. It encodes CATSSGLAGGDEQFF.

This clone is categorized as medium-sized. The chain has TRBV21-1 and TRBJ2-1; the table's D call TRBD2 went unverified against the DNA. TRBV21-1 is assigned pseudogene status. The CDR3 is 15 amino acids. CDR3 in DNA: TGTGCCAGCAGCAAAGATGAGCGGGAGTCCCATGAGCAGTTCTTC. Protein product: CASSKDERESHEQFF.

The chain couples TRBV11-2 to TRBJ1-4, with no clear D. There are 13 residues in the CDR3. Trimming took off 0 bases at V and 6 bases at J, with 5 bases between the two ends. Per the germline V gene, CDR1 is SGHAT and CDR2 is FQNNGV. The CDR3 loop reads CASSLDWDEKLFF. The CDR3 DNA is TGTGCCAGCAGCTTAGATTGGGATGAAAAACTGTTTTTT.

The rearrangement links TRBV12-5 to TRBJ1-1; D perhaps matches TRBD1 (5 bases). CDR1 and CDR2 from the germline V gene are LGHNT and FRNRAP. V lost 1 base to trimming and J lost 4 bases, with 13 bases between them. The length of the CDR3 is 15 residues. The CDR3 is CASGLEGASGTEAFF. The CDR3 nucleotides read TGTGCTAGTGGTTTGGAAGGGGCCTCAGGCACTGAAGCTTTCTTT. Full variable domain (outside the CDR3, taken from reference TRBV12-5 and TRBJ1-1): DARVTQTPRHKVTEMGQEVTMRCQPILGHNTVFWYRQTMMQGLELLAYFRNRAPLDDSGMPKDRFSAEMPDATLATLKIQPSEPRDSAVYFCASGLEGASGTEAFFGQGTRLTVV.

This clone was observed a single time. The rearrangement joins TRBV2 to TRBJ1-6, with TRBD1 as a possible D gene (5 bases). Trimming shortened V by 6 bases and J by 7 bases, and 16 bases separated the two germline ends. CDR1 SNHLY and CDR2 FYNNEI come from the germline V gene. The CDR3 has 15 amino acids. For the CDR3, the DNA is TGTGCCAGCAGGGGACCGGGGGGTGGAAATTCACCCCTCCACTTT. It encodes CASRGPGGGNSPLHF. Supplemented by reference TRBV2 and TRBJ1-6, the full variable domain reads EPEVTQTPSHQVTQMGQEVILRCVPISNHLYFYWYRQILGQKVEFLVSFYNNEISEKSEIFDDQFSVERPDGSNFTLKIRSTKLEDSAMYFCASRGPGGGNSPLHFGNGTRLTVT.

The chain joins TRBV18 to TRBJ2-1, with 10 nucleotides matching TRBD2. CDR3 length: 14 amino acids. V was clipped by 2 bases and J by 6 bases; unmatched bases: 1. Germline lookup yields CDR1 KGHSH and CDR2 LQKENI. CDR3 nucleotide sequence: TGTGCCAGCTCACCAACTAGCGGGGTCAATGAGCAGTTCTTC. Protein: CASSPTSGVNEQFF.

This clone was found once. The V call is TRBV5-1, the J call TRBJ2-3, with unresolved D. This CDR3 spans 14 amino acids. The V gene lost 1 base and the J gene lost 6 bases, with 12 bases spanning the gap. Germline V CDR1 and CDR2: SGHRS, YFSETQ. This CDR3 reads CASSLTPPADTQYF. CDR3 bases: TGCGCCAGCAGCTTGACGCCTCCTGCGGATACGCAGTATTTT.

This chain's CDR3 is CASSPGTSGIQETQYF. The CDR3 DNA reads as TGTGCCAGCAGCCCGGGGACTAGCGGGATTCAAGAGACCCAGTACTTC. The chain has TRBV4-2 and TRBJ2-5, with 13 bases matching TRBD2. Germline CDR1 and CDR2: LGHNA and YNFKEQ. The CDR3 contains 16 residues. V shed 4 bases, J shed 2 bases, and the junction held 4 bases outside the gene matches.

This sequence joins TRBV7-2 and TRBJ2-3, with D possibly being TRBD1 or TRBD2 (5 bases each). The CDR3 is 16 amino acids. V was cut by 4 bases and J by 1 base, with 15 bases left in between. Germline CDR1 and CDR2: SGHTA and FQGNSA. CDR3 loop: CASSSVGTLGTDTQYF. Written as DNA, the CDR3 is TGTGCCAGCAGCTCGGTCGGGACCCTCGGCACAGATACGCAGTATTTT.

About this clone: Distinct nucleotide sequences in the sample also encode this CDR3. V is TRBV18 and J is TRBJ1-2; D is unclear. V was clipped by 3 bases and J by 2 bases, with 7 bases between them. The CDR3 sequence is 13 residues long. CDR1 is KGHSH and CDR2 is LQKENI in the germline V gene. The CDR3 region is CASSPGENYGYTF. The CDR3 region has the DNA TGTGCCAGCTCACCTGGGGAGAACTATGGCTACACCTTC.

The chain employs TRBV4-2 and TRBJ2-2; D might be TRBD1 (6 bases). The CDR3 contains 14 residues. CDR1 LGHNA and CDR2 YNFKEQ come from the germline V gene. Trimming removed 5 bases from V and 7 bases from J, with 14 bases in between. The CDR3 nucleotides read TGTGCCAGCAGCTACCAGACAGGAGGCGGGGAGCTGTTTTTT. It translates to CASSYQTGGGELFF.

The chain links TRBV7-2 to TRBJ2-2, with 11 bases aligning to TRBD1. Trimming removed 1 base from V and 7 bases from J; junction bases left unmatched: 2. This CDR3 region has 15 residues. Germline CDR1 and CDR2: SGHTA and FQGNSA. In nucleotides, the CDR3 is TGTGCCAGCAGCTTAGGGACAGGGGGCCACGGGGAGCTGTTTTTT. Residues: CASSLGTGGHGELFF.

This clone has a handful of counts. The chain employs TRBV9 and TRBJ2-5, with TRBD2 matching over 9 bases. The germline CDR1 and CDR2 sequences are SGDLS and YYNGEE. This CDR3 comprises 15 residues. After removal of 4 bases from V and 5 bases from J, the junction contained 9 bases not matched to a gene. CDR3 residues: CASSTGGGGDETQYF. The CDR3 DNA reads TGTGCCAGCAGCACCGGCGGGGGGGGTGATGAGACCCAGTACTTC.

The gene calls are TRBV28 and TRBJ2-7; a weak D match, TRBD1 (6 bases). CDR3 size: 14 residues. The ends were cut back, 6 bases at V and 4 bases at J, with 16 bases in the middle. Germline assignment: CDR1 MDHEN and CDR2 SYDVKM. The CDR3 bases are TGTGCCAGCAGCTCTCAGGGGCAAAGGTACGAGCAGTACTTC. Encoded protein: CASSSQGQRYEQYF.

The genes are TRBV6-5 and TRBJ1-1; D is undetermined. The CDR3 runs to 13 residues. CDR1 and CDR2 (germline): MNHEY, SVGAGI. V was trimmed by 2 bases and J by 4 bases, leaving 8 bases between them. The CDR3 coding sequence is TGTGCCAGCAGTTACGGTCCTTTCACTGAAGCTTTCTTT. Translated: CASSYGPFTEAFF.

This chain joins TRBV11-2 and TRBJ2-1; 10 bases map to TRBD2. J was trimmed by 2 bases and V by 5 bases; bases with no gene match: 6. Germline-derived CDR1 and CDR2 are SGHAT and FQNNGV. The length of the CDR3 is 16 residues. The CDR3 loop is CASSEGLAVPYNEQFF. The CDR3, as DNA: TGTGCCAGCAGCGAAGGACTAGCGGTCCCCTACAATGAGCAGTTCTTC. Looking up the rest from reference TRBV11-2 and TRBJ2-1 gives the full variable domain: EAGVAQSPRYKIIEKRQSVAFWCNPISGHATLYWYQQILGQGPKLLIQFQNNGVVDDSQLPKDRFSAERLKGVDSTLKIQPAKLEDSAVYLCASSEGLAVPYNEQFFGPGTRLTVL.

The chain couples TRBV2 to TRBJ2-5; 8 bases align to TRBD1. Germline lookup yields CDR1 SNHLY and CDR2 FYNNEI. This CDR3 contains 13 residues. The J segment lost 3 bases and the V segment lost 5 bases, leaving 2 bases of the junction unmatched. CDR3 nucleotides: TGTGCCAGCAGTCCGGACAGGGAAGAGACCCAGTACTTC. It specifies CASSPDREETQYF.

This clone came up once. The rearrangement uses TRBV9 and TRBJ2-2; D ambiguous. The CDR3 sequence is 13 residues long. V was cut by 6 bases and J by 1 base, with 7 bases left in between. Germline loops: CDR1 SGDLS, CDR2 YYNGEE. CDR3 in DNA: TGTGCCAGCACGGACGTGAACACCGGGGAGCTGTTTTTT. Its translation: CASTDVNTGELFF.

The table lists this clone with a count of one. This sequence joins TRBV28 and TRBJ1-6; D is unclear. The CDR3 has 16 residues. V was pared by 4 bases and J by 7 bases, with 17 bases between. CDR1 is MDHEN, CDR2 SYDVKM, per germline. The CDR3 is CASSSLGGISNSPLHF. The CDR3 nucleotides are TGTGCCAGCAGTTCCTTAGGCGGAATCTCGAATTCACCCCTCCACTTT.

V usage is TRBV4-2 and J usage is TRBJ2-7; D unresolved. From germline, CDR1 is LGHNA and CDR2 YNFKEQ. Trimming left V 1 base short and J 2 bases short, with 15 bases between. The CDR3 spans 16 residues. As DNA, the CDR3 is TGTGCCAGCAGCCAAGTTACCCAGCGCCCCCCCTACGAGCAGTACTTC. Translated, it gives CASSQVTQRPPYEQYF.

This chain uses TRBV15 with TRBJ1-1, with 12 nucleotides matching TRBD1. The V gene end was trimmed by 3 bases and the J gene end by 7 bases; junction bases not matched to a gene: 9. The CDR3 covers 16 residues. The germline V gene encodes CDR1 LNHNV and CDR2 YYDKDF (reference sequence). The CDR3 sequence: CATSRGTGGLVGEAFF. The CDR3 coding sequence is TGTGCCACCAGCAGGGGGACAGGGGGCTTGGTTGGTGAAGCTTTCTTT.

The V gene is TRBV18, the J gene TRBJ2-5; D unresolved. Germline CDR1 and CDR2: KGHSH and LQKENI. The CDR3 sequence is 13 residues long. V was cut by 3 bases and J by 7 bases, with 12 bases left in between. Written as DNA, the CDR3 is TGTGCCAGCTCACCCTCACCTTTAGGGACCCAGTACTTC. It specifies CASSPSPLGTQYF.

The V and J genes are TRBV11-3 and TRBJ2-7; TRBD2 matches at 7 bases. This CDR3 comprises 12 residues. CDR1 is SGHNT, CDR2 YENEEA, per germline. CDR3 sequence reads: CARGGPNYEQYF. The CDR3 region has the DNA TGTGCGAGGGGAGGGCCGAACTACGAGCAGTACTTC.